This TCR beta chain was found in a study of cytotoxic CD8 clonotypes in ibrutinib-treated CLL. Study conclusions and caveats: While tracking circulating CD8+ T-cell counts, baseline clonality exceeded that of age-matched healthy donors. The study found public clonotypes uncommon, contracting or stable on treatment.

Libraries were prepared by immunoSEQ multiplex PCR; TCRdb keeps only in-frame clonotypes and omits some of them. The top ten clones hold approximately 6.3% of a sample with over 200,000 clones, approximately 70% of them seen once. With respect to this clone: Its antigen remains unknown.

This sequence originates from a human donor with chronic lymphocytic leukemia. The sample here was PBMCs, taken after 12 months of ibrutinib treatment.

The CDR3 DNA follows: TGCAGCGTTGAGGGGCAGGGAGATGGCTACACCTTC. As protein: CSVEGQGDGYTF. The chain employs TRBV29-1 and TRBJ1-2; possible D gene TRBD1, 5 bases. V was trimmed by 3 bases and J by 6 bases, leaving 11 bases between them. The CDR3 loop spans 12 amino acids. Germline V gene sequence: CDR1 SQVTM, CDR2 ANQGSEA. The full variable domain, with the rest looked up from reference TRBV29-1 and TRBJ1-2, is SAVISQKPSRDICQRGTSLTIQCQVDSQVTMMFWYRQQPGQSLTLIATANQGSEATYESGFVIDKFPISRPNLTFSTLTVSNMSPEDSSIYLCSVEGQGDGYTFGSGTRLTVV.